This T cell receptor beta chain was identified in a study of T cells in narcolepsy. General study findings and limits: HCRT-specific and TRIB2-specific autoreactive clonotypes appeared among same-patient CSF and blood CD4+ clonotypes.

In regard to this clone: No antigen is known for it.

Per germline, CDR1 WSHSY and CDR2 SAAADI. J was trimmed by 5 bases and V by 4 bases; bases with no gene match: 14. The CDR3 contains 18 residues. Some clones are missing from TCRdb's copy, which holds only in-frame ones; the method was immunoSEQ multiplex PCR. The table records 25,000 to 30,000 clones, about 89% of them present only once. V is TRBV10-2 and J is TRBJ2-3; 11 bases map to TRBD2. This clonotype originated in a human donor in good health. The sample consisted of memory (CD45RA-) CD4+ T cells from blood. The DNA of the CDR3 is TGCGCCAGCAGTGTGGCTAGCGGGAGGCTCCCGGGGGGAGATACGCAGTATTTT. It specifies CASSVASGRLPGGDTQYF.